These T cell receptor beta chains were read from a single sample in a study of type 1 regulatory T cells. MiXCR, applied by TCRdb to the reads, yields one record per CDR3 protein. The sample shows under 85,000 distinct CDR3 sequences, almost 50% of them seen only once. These receptors lack a known antigen. Sequenced: cultured non-Tr1 T cells, either the whole culture or a sorted T cell fraction (not recorded which). These receptors all stem from a human donor in good health. CDR3s include the opening cysteine and the closing phenylalanine or tryptophan.

j_call v_call cdr3_aa
TRBJ2-1 TRBV10-3 CATATSRNEQFF
TRBJ2-5 TRBV7-6 CASSLTSGGYGETQYF
TRBJ1-6 TRBV13 CASSPGQYNSPLHF
TRBJ2-5 TRBV27 CASSPLGVGPKETQYF
TRBJ2-7 TRBV5-1 CASSRGLQVYEQYF
TRBJ2-1 TRBV7-2 CASSLSRDINEQFF
TRBJ2-5 TRBV4-2 CASHPGGQETQYF
TRBJ1-3 TRBV7-2 CASSIRGVPGNTIYF
TRBJ2-3 TRBV19 CASSPRRGKGPLTDTQYF
TRBJ1-3 TRBV12-3/TRBV12-4 CASSLGAGNTIYF
TRBJ2-6 TRBV19 CASSIDLGTGVNVLTF
TRBJ2-5 TRBV5-1 CASAEVGVLQETQYF
TRBJ2-6 TRBV10-3 CAISLGQAAGANVLTF
TRBJ1-1 TRBV5-1 CASSKDRVSGTEAFF
TRBJ2-5 TRBV18 CASSPGGETQYF
TRBJ2-7 TRBV3-1 CASSSRDYEQYF
TRBJ2-1 TRBV7-2 CASRLGGPPNNEQFF
TRBJ2-3 TRBV7-8 CASSLFGFSTDTQYF
TRBJ2-7 TRBV5-4 CASSLTGASSYEQYF
TRBJ2-3 TRBV7-9 CASSFLSGRSTDTQYF
TRBJ2-7 TRBV13 CASSSWASTSYEQYF
TRBJ2-1 TRBV12-3/TRBV12-4 CASSFVRGEYNEQFF
TRBJ1-4 TRBV20-1 CSARVQGNEKLFF
TRBJ2-2 TRBV4-2 CASSHDPNSGELFF
TRBJ2-1 TRBV7-2 CASSRSSGQGYNEQFF
TRBJ2-5 TRBV20-1 CSAKDLKETQYF
TRBJ1-5 TRBV4-2 CASSQDQQGYSNQPQHF
TRBJ2-3 TRBV5-1 CASSLRLAGNTDTQYF
TRBJ2-5 TRBV4-1 CASSHSHTGRETQYF
TRBJ1-2 TRBV12-5 CASGYGYTF
TRBJ1-5 TRBV12-3/TRBV12-4 CASSLRTGGASNHHQPQHF
TRBJ2-2 TRBV20-1 CSAPSPGLGGTGELFF
TRBJ1-1 TRBV5-1 CASSLTVLQGGGTEAFF
TRBJ1-6 TRBV3-1 CASSQGDSPLHF
TRBJ2-7 TRBV15 CATSRDVGTGASYF
TRBJ2-1 TRBV10-3 CGTSGGATEGNEQFF
TRBJ2-2 TRBV5-5 CASSLDGLRTGELFF
TRBJ2-7 TRBV7-2 CASSLTVNSYEQYF
TRBJ2-7 TRBV6-5 CASSSMVGEQYF
TRBJ2-1 TRBV25-1 CASSQGNEQFF
TRBJ2-7 TRBV20-1 CSARSSFYEQYF
TRBJ2-7 TRBV19 CASSIDSRPGGEQYF
TRBJ2-1 TRBV7-2 CASSTLGGINEQFF
TRBJ1-1 TRBV30 CAWSVQGNTEAFF
TRBJ2-2 TRBV20-1 CSARETANTGGLFF
TRBJ2-6 TRBV6-1 CASSEDWAGGFGANVLTF
TRBJ2-7 TRBV19 CASSPRDRPTMGQYF
TRBJ1-1 TRBV5-1 CASSPGKEAGGLTEAFF
TRBJ2-7 TRBV28 CASSPGTAPYEQYF
TRBJ1-1 TRBV6-6 CASRLGGPNTEAFF
TRBJ2-7 TRBV28 CASRTADRDDEQYF
TRBJ1-5 TRBV12-3/TRBV12-4 CASIWERTGPYSNQPQHF
TRBJ2-1 TRBV7-2 CASSSTTGGWNEQFF
TRBJ2-7 TRBV12-3/TRBV12-4 CASSLAGGYSYEQYF
TRBJ1-1 TRBV4-1 CASSQVMLGRRQGTGTEAFF
TRBJ2-3 TRBV4-1 CASSRLTGQGLTDTQYF
TRBJ2-1 TRBV20-1 CSARDTGPEQFF
TRBJ2-3 TRBV15 CATRNIGERTDTQYF
TRBJ1-6 TRBV27 CASRPDRGNSPLHF